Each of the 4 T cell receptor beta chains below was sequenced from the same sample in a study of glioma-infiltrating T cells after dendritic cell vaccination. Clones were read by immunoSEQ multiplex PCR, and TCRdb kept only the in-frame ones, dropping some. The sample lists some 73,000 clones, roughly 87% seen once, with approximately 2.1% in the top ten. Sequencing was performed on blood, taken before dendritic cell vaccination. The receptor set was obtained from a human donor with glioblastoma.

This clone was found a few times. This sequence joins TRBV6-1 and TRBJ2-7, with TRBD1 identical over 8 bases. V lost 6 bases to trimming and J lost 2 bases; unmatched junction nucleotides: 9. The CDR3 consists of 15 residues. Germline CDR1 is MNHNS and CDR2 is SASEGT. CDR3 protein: CASRQGAYPAYEQYV. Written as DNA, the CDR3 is TGTGCCAGCAGGCAGGGGGCATATCCCGCCTACGAGCAGTACGTC.

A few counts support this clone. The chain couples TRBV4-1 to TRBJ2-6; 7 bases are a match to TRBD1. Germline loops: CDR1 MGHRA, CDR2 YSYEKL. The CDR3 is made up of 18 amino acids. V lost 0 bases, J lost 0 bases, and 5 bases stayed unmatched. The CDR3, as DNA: TGCGCCAGCAGCCAAGAGGGCAGGGGGACCTCTGGGGCCAACGTCCTGACTTTC. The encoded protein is CASSQEGRGTSGANVLTF.

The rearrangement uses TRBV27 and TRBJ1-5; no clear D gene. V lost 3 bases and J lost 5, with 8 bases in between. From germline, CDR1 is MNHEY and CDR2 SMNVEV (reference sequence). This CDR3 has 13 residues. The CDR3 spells CASSLARDQPQHF. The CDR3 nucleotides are TGTGCCAGCAGTTTGGCGAGGGATCAGCCCCAGCATTTT.

The CDR3 loop reads CASSHEPRGTGKGDEQYF. The CDR3 DNA sequence: TGTGCCAGCAGTCATGAACCGAGGGGGACAGGGAAGGGCGACGAGCAGTACTTC. The chain uses TRBV9 and TRBJ2-7, with 9 bases that match TRBD1. CDR1 is SGDLS, CDR2 YYNGEE, per germline. The CDR3 has 18 residues. The J segment lost 5 bases and the V segment lost 5 bases, leaving 20 bases of the junction unmatched.